The 30 T cell receptor beta chains below all came from one sample that was sequenced in a study of patients and donors after allogeneic stem cell transplantation. TCRdb fed the RT-PCR reads into MiXCR, producing one record per CDR3 protein. Among 190,000 or so distinct CDR3 sequences listed, about 37% were seen once. Sequencing used blood, either unsorted or a sorted T cell fraction (not recorded which). The receptors shown here come from a human donor who was either an allogeneic HSCT recipient or a stem cell or donor lymphocyte infusion donor (not recorded which). It is not recorded whose cells these are; they may come from a transplant donor.

This clonotype was recorded a few times. This chain links TRBV20-1 with TRBJ1-1; 9 bases fit TRBD1. V was pared by 0 bases and J by 5 bases, with 4 bases of the junction left unmatched. Per germline, CDR1 DFQATT and CDR2 SNEGSKA (reference sequence). This CDR3 is 14 amino acids long. Here the CDR3 reads CSARDGTGRTEAFF. DNA for the CDR3: TGCAGTGCTAGAGATGGGACAGGGCGGACTGAAGCTTTCTTT.

The J gene is TRBJ2-7, the V gene TRBV9, with D perhaps TRBD2 (6 bases). The ends were cut back, 1 base at V and 0 bases at J, with 14 bases in the middle. CDR3 length equals 16 residues. CDR1 is SGDLS and CDR2 is YYNGEE in the germline V gene. Here the CDR3 reads CASSVTGGESSYEQYF. The CDR3 coding sequence is TGTGCCAGCAGCGTAACAGGCGGGGAAAGCTCCTACGAGCAGTACTTC.

This clonotype was observed once. The genes are TRBV7-9 and TRBJ2-3; D assignment may be TRBD1 or TRBD2 (5 bases each). The CDR3 spans 16 residues. Germline V gives CDR1 SEHNR, CDR2 FQNEAQ (reference sequence). V shed 0 bases and J shed 0 bases, with 10 bases lying between them. CDR3 bases: TGTGCCAGCAGCTTAGCTGGGACGGAGAGCACAGATACGCAGTATTTT. Translation gives CASSLAGTESTDTQYF.

Only a few counts were recorded for this clonotype. CDR3 in DNA: TGCGCCAGCAGCCAAGAGAGAGGAAACACCATATATTTT. Its translation is CASSQERGNTIYF. This chain joins TRBV4-1 and TRBJ1-3; D not certain. V lost 0 bases and J lost 4, with 4 bases in between. Per the germline V gene, CDR1 is MGHRA and CDR2 is YSYEKL. CDR3 length: 13 amino acids.

This clonotype turned up a few times. This rearrangement joins TRBV7-8 to TRBJ1-1, with 12 positions matching TRBD1. Trimming took 5 bases from V and 4 from J; bases not matched to a gene: 11. The germline V gene encodes CDR1 SGHVS and CDR2 FQNEAQ. The CDR3 extends over 17 amino acids. The CDR3 DNA sequence: TGTGCCAGCAGCAAAAAGGGACAGGGGGCGCTTCTCACTGAAGCTTTCTTT. It specifies CASSKKGQGALLTEAFF.

This clonotype was seen a handful of times. The chain joins TRBV12-3 or TRBV12-4 to TRBJ2-7, with D perhaps matching TRBD2 (5 bases). The CDR3 totals 14 residues. V lost 5 bases to trimming and J lost 3 bases, with 14 bases between them. The CDR3 reads CASSETAGSYEQYF. In DNA form, the CDR3 reads TGTGCCAGCAGTGAAACGGCGGGTAGCTACGAGCAGTACTTC.

This rearrangement joins TRBV12-3 or TRBV12-4 to TRBJ2-3; D gene unclear. With 1 base removed from V and 1 base from J, the gap between germline ends came to 6 bases. The CDR3 contains 14 residues. CDR3 in amino acids: CASSLGFGTDTQYF. CDR3 in DNA: TGTGCCAGCAGTTTAGGTTTCGGCACAGATACGCAGTATTTT.

The chain uses TRBV20-1 and TRBJ2-7, with TRBD2 matching 7 bases. This CDR3 has 13 residues. Looked up from germline, CDR1 is DFQATT and CDR2 is SNEGSKA (reference sequence). The junction had 10 bases not matched to a gene; V was cut back by 7 bases and J by 4 bases. The CDR3 bases are TGCAGTGTAGCCCCGGGGGGTATATACGAGCAGTACTTC. It specifies CSVAPGGIYEQYF.

The V call is TRBV5-1, the J call TRBJ2-1; maybe TRBD1 (5 bases). Trimming cost V 3 bases and J 5 bases, with 21 bases left between them. In germline, CDR1 is SGHRS, CDR2 YFSETQ. This CDR3 is built from 17 residues. CDR3 amino acids: CASSSRVLGAENNEQFF. The CDR3 region has the DNA TGCGCCAGCAGCTCAAGGGTCCTTGGGGCGGAGAACAATGAGCAGTTCTTC.

Only a few counts were recorded for this clonotype. The chain carries TRBV27 and TRBJ2-2; D remains ambiguous. Germline lookup yields CDR1 MNHEY and CDR2 SMNVEV (reference sequence). V lost 7 bases, J lost 4 bases, and 10 bases lay in between. The CDR3 runs to 13 residues. CDR3: CASTLRPTGELFF. Here the CDR3 DNA reads TGTGCCAGCACCTTGAGGCCCACCGGGGAGCTGTTTTTT.

V and J are TRBV9 and TRBJ1-2; D might be TRBD1 (5 bases). The CDR3 contains 12 residues. Looked up from germline, CDR1 is SGDLS and CDR2 is YYNGEE. V gave up 3 bases and J gave up 5 bases, with 8 bases separating them. The CDR3 sequence is CASSDRHYGYTF. The DNA of the CDR3 is TGTGCCAGCAGCGACAGGCATTATGGCTACACCTTC.

V usage is TRBV30 and J usage is TRBJ1-1, with TRBD1 as a possible D gene (5 bases). With 7 bases removed from V and 0 bases from J, the gap between germline ends came to 15 bases. The CDR3 covers 14 residues. The germline gives CDR1 GTSNPN, CDR2 SVGIG (reference sequence). CDR3 in amino acids: CASKRGGVNTEAFF. CDR3 bases: TGTGCCTCTAAACGGGGCGGGGTGAACACTGAAGCTTTCTTT. Supplemented by reference TRBV30 and TRBJ1-1, the full variable domain reads SQTIHQWPATLVQPVGSPLSLECTVEGTSNPNLYWYRQAAGRGLQLLFYSVGIGQISSEVPQNLSASRPQDRQFILSSKKLLLSDSGFYLCASKRGGVNTEAFFGQGTRLTVV.

The rearrangement links TRBV18 to TRBJ2-3; D is undetermined. The CDR3 length is 13 residues. Per germline, CDR1 KGHSH and CDR2 LQKENI. V was pared by 0 bases and J by 7 bases, with 8 bases between. The CDR3 DNA sequence: TGTGCCAGCTCACCACCTCGGTTGTATACGCAGTATTTT. Protein: CASSPPRLYTQYF.

This clonotype was observed a handful of times. V and J are TRBV20-1 and TRBJ2-1; TRBD2 matches 8 bases. Per the germline V gene, CDR1 is DFQATT and CDR2 is SNEGSKA (reference sequence). The CDR3 spans 13 residues. V lost 7 bases and J lost 10; bases outside the gene matches: 12. CDR3 loop: CSEERGNLREQFF. DNA for the CDR3: TGCAGTGAGGAGCGGGGGAACCTCAGGGAGCAGTTCTTC.

This clonotype was seen a handful of times. V is TRBV6-6 and J is TRBJ1-2, with D possibly being TRBD1 (5 bases). The CDR3 consists of 17 residues. V was shortened by 5 bases and J by 1 base, with 20 bases between the two germline ends. CDR1 and CDR2 from the germline V gene are MNHNY and SVGAGI (reference sequence). The CDR3 loop is CASSPRSGQTINYGYTF. Written as DNA, the CDR3 is TGTGCCAGCAGTCCCCGGTCGGGGCAGACCATTAACTATGGCTACACCTTC.

The J gene is TRBJ1-2, the V gene TRBV15; no firm D call. CDR3 size: 14 residues. Between the trimmed V and J ends, which lost 5 bases and 2 bases, there was a span of 12 bases. Looked up from germline, CDR1 is LNHNV and CDR2 is YYDKDF (reference sequence). CDR3 sequence reads: CATSFLGLNYGYTF. The CDR3 DNA reads TGTGCCACCAGCTTCCTGGGATTAAACTATGGCTACACCTTC.

The rearrangement uses TRBV12-3 or TRBV12-4 and TRBJ1-3, with TRBD1 matching over 8 bases. V trimming: 5 bases; J trimming: 0 bases; junction bases outside the gene matches: 12. The CDR3 runs to 18 residues. The CDR3 region has the DNA TGTGCCAGCAGTCCAAGGGTACAGGGGGGATTCTCTGGAAACACCATATATTTT. Encoded protein: CASSPRVQGGFSGNTIYF.

The rearrangement links TRBV29-1 to TRBJ1-1, with unresolved D. CDR1 and CDR2 (germline): SQVTM, ANQGSEA. This CDR3 is 13 amino acids long. Deletions cut 5 bases from V and 4 bases from J, with 14 bases between. The CDR3 region is CSVMGLSGTEAFF. The DNA for the CDR3 is TGCAGCGTTATGGGTCTATCGGGCACTGAAGCTTTCTTT.

This clonotype was seen a few times. The genes are TRBV7-9 and TRBJ1-2; TRBD1 is a possible D gene (6 bases). The V gene's germline CDR1 is SEHNR and CDR2 FQNEAQ (reference sequence). CDR3 length equals 14 residues. The V gene lost 5 bases and the J gene lost 6 bases, with 16 bases spanning the gap. CDR3 loop: CASSPGAGVHGYTF. The DNA for the CDR3 is TGTGCCAGCAGCCCCGGGGCAGGGGTTCATGGCTACACCTTC.

This clonotype has just one count. The chain couples TRBV5-1 to TRBJ1-2; D not certain. Looked up from germline, CDR1 is SGHRS and CDR2 is YFSETQ. Trimming stripped 0 bases from V and 6 bases from J, with 12 bases between. The CDR3 is made up of 14 amino acids. The CDR3 DNA follows: TGCGCCAGCAGCTTGGAGACGGGCATGGATGGCTACACCTTC. It is translated as CASSLETGMDGYTF.

This clonotype showed up just a few times. CDR3 sequence (DNA): TGTGCCACCAGCAGGACAGTGGGAAGCACAGATACGCAGTATTTT. Encoded protein: CATSRTVGSTDTQYF. The chain uses TRBV15 and TRBJ2-3; possible D gene TRBD1, 5 bases. V was cut by 3 bases and J by 0 bases, with 10 bases left in between. CDR1 and CDR2 from the germline V gene are LNHNV and YYDKDF (reference sequence). This CDR3 comprises 15 residues.

This clonotype was counted between two and nine times. The chain links TRBV12-3 or TRBV12-4 to TRBJ1-2, with D perhaps matching TRBD1 (5 bases). The CDR3 length is 13 residues. The germline V and J ends were trimmed by 6 bases and 5 bases, with 13 bases remaining between them. The CDR3 protein is CASRTGLTYGYTF. CDR3 nucleotide sequence: TGTGCCAGCAGAACGGGACTTACTTATGGCTACACCTTC.

This clonotype was seen a single time. The gene calls are TRBV4-1 and TRBJ1-5; D not certain. CDR1 MGHRA and CDR2 YSYEKL come from the germline V gene. This CDR3 has 19 residues. V lost 1 base to trimming and J lost 8 bases, with 27 bases between them. CDR3 sequence reads: CASSQVSFKGGAWVEPQHF. CDR3 bases: TGCGCCAGCAGCCAAGTTTCCTTTAAGGGAGGCGCCTGGGTTGAGCCCCAGCATTTT.

The table lists this clonotype with a count of one. The chain combines TRBV12-3 or TRBV12-4 with TRBJ1-6; the D is unclear. This CDR3 region has 15 residues. V lost 1 base and J 6 bases, leaving 10 bases between the germline ends. For the CDR3, the DNA is TGTGCCAGCAGTTTAGTGGCAGGACTTAATTCACCCCTCCACTTT. This encodes CASSLVAGLNSPLHF.

The V and J genes are TRBV24-1 and TRBJ2-1; no firm D call. The CDR3 is made up of 13 amino acids. V was trimmed by 9 bases and J by 0 bases, leaving 8 bases between them. Per germline, CDR1 KGHDR and CDR2 SFDVKD. The CDR3 loop reads CATSSSSYNEQFF. The DNA for the CDR3 is TGTGCCACCTCATCGAGCTCCTACAATGAGCAGTTCTTC.

J is TRBJ2-5 and V is TRBV28; no reliable D call. Trimming took off 3 bases at V and 2 bases at J, with 16 bases between the two ends. CDR3 length: 16 residues. Germline V gene data show CDR1 as MDHEN and CDR2 as SYDVKM. The CDR3 DNA reads TGTGCCAGCAGTTTTCCCCACGGAGCAAAACAAGAGACCCAGTACTTC. Its protein is CASSFPHGAKQETQYF.

This clonotype was detected a few times. This sequence joins TRBV11-2 and TRBJ1-5, with D perhaps TRBD1 (5 bases). V shed 5 bases and J shed 4 bases, with 12 bases lying between them. Germline CDR1 is SGHAT and CDR2 is FQNNGV. The CDR3 is 14 residues long. CDR3 region: CASSAVGGNQPQHF. The DNA for the CDR3 is TGTGCCAGCAGCGCAGTTGGGGGGAATCAGCCCCAGCATTTT.

The V and J genes are TRBV12-3 or TRBV12-4 and TRBJ2-1, with D perhaps being TRBD1 or TRBD2 (5 bases each). Trimming took 5 bases from V and 5 from J, leaving 13 bases between them. CDR3 length: 14 amino acids. Here the CDR3 reads CASSGTAPHNEQFF. CDR3 DNA: TGTGCCAGCAGTGGGACGGCGCCCCACAATGAGCAGTTCTTC.

This clonotype was seen only a few times. This chain links TRBV25-1 with TRBJ2-5, with 8 bases aligning to TRBD2. J lost 5 bases, V lost 2 bases, and 13 bases had no gene match. This CDR3 is 17 amino acids long. The germline V gene has CDR1 MGHDK and CDR2 SYGVNS. CDR3 coding DNA: TGTGCCAGCAGTGAACCTAGAGGAAGAACTAGCGGTGAGACCCAGTACTTC. It encodes CASSEPRGRTSGETQYF.

The rearrangement links TRBV18 to TRBJ1-1; D is unresolved. The V and J ends lost 3 bases and 2 bases respectively, with 13 bases between them. This CDR3 region has 15 residues. Germline lookup yields CDR1 KGHSH and CDR2 LQKENI. CDR3 in amino acids: CASSPQDPINTEAFF. The CDR3, as DNA: TGTGCCAGCTCACCCCAGGATCCGATAAACACTGAAGCTTTCTTT.